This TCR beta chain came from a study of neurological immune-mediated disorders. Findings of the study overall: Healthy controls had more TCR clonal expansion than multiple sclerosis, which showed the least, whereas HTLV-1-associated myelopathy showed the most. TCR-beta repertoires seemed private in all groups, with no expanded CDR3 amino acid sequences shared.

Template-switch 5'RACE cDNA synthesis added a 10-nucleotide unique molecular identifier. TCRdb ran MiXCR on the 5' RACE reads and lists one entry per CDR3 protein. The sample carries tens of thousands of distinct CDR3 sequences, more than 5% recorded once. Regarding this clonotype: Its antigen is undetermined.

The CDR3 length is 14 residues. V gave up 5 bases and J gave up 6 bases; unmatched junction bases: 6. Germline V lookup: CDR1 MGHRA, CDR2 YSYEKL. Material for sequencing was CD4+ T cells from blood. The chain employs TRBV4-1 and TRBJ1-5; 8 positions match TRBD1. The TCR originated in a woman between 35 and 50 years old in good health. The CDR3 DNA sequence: TGCGCCAGCAGCGCGCGGACAGGGACTCAGCCCCAGCATTTT. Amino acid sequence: CASSARTGTQPQHF.